This entry describes one T cell receptor beta chain. This entry comes from a study of blood T cell repertoires in COVID-19. Study details: T cells, B-cell-depleted T cells, or PBMCs provided the cDNA or gDNA that served as material.

Only in-frame clones appear in the TCRdb table, and some are missing; sequencing was by immunoSEQ multiplex PCR. In the table there are 180,000 or so clones, approximately 83% of which are singletons. Trimming cost V 4 bases and J 5 bases; bases outside gene matches: 12. The CDR3 consists of 16 residues. CDR1 is MNHNS, CDR2 SASEGT, per germline. The Seattle site enrolled patients during active infection and followed them longitudinally. The sequencing sample was made of peripheral blood. This rearrangement joins TRBV6-1 to TRBJ2-5, with TRBD1 matching 8 bases. This receptor was obtained from a woman in her 40s with COVID-19, enrolled during active disease. Written as DNA, the CDR3 is TGTGCCAGCAGTGGGCGGGGACAGGTACGGAGGGAGACCCAGTACTTC. Translation gives CASSGRGQVRRETQYF.